What follows is one TCR beta chain and its context. The CDR3 has 14 residues. CDR1 is LNHDA, CDR2 SQIVND, per germline (reference sequence). J lost 1 base, V lost 2 bases, and 0 bases had no gene match. In the authors' methods: Nucleated cell number was recorded as an estimate derived from reference gene primer amplification. The protocol was immunoSEQ multiplex PCR, while the TCRdb copy is restricted to in-frame clones and leaves out a portion. The DNA gave D and trimming, while V, J and clone size come from that table. The table records roughly 290,000 clones, 80% to 95% of them present only once. This sample was included in a study of blood T cell repertoires in COVID-19. Study-level background: Acute and convalescent COVID-19 specimens originated in the United States, Italy and Spain. PBMCs, B-cell-depleted T cells, or T cells provided the cDNA or gDNA that made up the material.

The rearrangement uses TRBV19 and TRBJ1-2; 8 nucleotides agree with TRBD1. The sample taken for sequencing was peripheral blood. The clonotype was recovered from a woman under 40 with COVID-19, enrolled during active disease. The CDR3 protein is CASSITGGNYGYTF. For the CDR3, the DNA is TGTGCCAGTAGTATAACAGGGGGTAACTATGGCTACACCTTC.